The TCR beta chain described here comes from a study of human T cells and chemical hapten exposure. Whole-study context: Yields of TCR per sample differed, chiefly owing to small differences in pooled library volume.

The library tagged each cDNA molecule with unique molecular identifiers. How the authors handled the data: There were a median of around 96,000 TCRs per sample, with a range from roughly 20,000 to 700,000. One entry per CDR3 protein results from TCRdb running MiXCR on the reads. For this entry, the V and J calls and clone size follow TCRdb and not the study's own pipeline. This sample has about 120,000 distinct CDR3 sequences; over 6.5% occur once, and the top ten carry 1.3% to 1.5%. Germline V gene lookup returns CDR1 MNHNY and CDR2 SVGAGI (reference sequence). The J segment lost 2 bases and the V segment lost 3 bases, leaving 5 bases of the junction unmatched. CDR3 length: 17 amino acids. Blood, whole and unfractionated, served as the source for total RNA extraction. Regarding the study as a whole: No change in TCRs above 1 in 1000 frequency was produced by DPC sensitization.

Worth noting for this clonotype: Its antigen is still unknown.

The rearrangement links TRBV6-6 to TRBJ1-4; 11 bases are shared with TRBD1. Sequenced sample: whole blood. This receptor was taken from a human donor in good health. Some clones in this sample may be carry-over from other donors' samples. The CDR3 DNA follows: TGTGCCAGCAGTTATACGGGACAGGGGGGCACTAATGAAAAACTGTTTTTT. The encoded protein is CASSYTGQGGTNEKLFF.